This TCR beta chain was retrieved from a study of regulatory T cells in long-lasting Graves disease. About the study: Persistent cases took antithyroid drugs over 5 years and stayed TSH receptor antibody positive.

This CDR3 has 17 amino acids. The germline V gene encodes CDR1 MNHNS and CDR2 SASEGT. V lost 3 bases and J lost 9; bases outside the gene matches: 17. A note on this clonotype: Its target is not known.

CDR3-region Arm-PCR and iRepertoire HTBI primers produced the TCR beta libraries. From the multiplex PCR reads, TCRdb called clonotypes with MiXCR, one entry per CDR3 protein. The sample has 400,000 or so distinct CDR3 sequences; roughly 20% are singletons. Time point of the sample: persistent/refractory GD, antithyroid drugs over 5 years with positive TRAb. Generation of the TCR library employed RNA extracted from PBMCs. It was an endocrinology department in Xi'an, China, that provided the patients. Regarding the study as a whole: Among the persistent patients, 2,500 to 3,500 public clonotypes were shared, more than the approximately 960 shared among new patients. The small sample size may have reduced accuracy.

The rearrangement links TRBV6-1 to TRBJ2-7; 10 nucleotides match TRBD2. This TCR was sampled from a female donor with Graves disease. The sequenced sample was peripheral blood mononuclear cells (PBMCs), obtained when the disease was refractory, from a patient treated with antithyroid drugs. The chain's CDR3 is CASSDPPPSGRRGGQYF. The DNA of the CDR3 is TGTGCCAGCAGTGACCCCCCCCCTAGCGGGAGACGTGGCGGGCAGTACTTC.